This is a list of T cell receptor beta chains from one sample in a study of identical twins. TCRdb re-analysed the 5' RACE reads in MiXCR, keeping a single row per CDR3 protein. The sample yields about 240,000 distinct CDR3 sequences, 8% to 11% seen once. What was sequenced was memory T cells sorted from blood. The receptors come from a man aged 45-65 years in good health. CDR3s include the opening cysteine and the closing phenylalanine or tryptophan. A D gene is named only where the DNA matches it firmly. Only some rows state a clone size, as once, few, many or a class for expanded clones.

CDR3 protein: CSASPWGAGGNEQFF
CDR3 DNA: TGCAGTGCTAGCCCATGGGGAGCGGGAGGGAATGAGCAGTTCTTC
V gene: TRBV20-1
D gene: TRBD2
J gene: TRBJ2-1
clone size: -

CDR3 protein: CASSVNQGVFYEQYF
CDR3 DNA: TGTGCCAGCAGCGTAAACCAGGGGGTCTTCTACGAGCAGTACTTC
V gene: TRBV7-8
D gene: TRBD1
J gene: TRBJ2-7
clone size: -

CDR3 protein: CASSPQTGTRGREAEAFF
CDR3 DNA: TGTGCCAGCTCACCTCAGACCGGAACCAGGGGACGGGAAGCTGAAGCTTTCTTT
V gene: TRBV18
D gene: -
J gene: TRBJ1-1
clone size: -

CDR3 protein: CASSLGVQGRETQYF
CDR3 DNA: TGTGCCAGCAGCTTAGGAGTCCAGGGGAGGGAGACCCAGTACTTC
V gene: TRBV7-2
D gene: -
J gene: TRBJ2-5
clone size: few

CDR3 protein: CAISDYQGNTEAFF
CDR3 DNA: TGTGCCATCAGTGACTATCAGGGAAACACTGAAGCTTTCTTT
V gene: TRBV10-3
D gene: -
J gene: TRBJ1-1
clone size: few

CDR3 protein: CASSHRQIRFTDTQYF
CDR3 DNA: TGTGCCAGCAGCCACCGACAGATTCGATTCACAGATACGCAGTATTTT
V gene: TRBV3-1
D gene: -
J gene: TRBJ2-3
clone size: many

CDR3 protein: CASSQGSSLETQYF
CDR3 DNA: TGTGCCAGCAGCCAGGGCTCTAGCCTGGAGACCCAGTACTTC
V gene: TRBV4-2
D gene: -
J gene: TRBJ2-5
clone size: few

CDR3 protein: CSALYPETNTQYF
CDR3 DNA: TGCAGTGCCTTATATCCTGAGACCAACACCCAGTACTTC
V gene: TRBV20-1
D gene: -
J gene: TRBJ2-5
clone size: many

CDR3 protein: CASSQSGDDTQYF
CDR3 DNA: TGTGCCAGCAGCCAATCTGGCGACGATACGCAGTATTTT
V gene: TRBV4-2
D gene: -
J gene: TRBJ2-3
clone size: many

CDR3 protein: CSLADNADTQYF
CDR3 DNA: TGCAGTCTAGCGGACAACGCAGATACGCAGTATTTT
V gene: TRBV20-1
D gene: TRBD2
J gene: TRBJ2-3
clone size: many

CDR3 protein: CASSSGTSVSNEQFF
CDR3 DNA: TGTGCCAGCAGCTCAGGGACTAGCGTAAGCAATGAGCAGTTCTTC
V gene: TRBV7-3
D gene: TRBD2
J gene: TRBJ2-1
clone size: -

CDR3 protein: CASSPHKNTGELFF
CDR3 DNA: TGTGCCAGCAGCCCCCACAAGAACACCGGGGAGCTGTTTTTT
V gene: TRBV7-2
D gene: -
J gene: TRBJ2-2
clone size: -

CDR3 protein: CSARDGTVNTEAFF
CDR3 DNA: TGCAGTGCTAGAGATGGGACAGTGAACACTGAAGCTTTCTTT
V gene: TRBV20-1
D gene: TRBD1
J gene: TRBJ1-1
clone size: many